The T cell receptor (beta chain) under discussion was sequenced for a study of human T cells and chemical hapten exposure. Study-wide findings and caveats: Compared with pre-sensitization or healthy control sets, expanded TCRs clustered more.

TCRdb analysed the RACE reads with MiXCR anew, one entry per CDR3 protein. The table has under 50,000 distinct CDR3 sequences, around 7.6% seen once; the top ten hold over 1%. Trimming removed 1 base at V and 4 bases at J, with 13 bases between. Germline-derived CDR1 and CDR2 are KGHSH and LQKENI. The CDR3 covers 15 residues. As for time point: pre-sensitization, week 0. Documented treatment: therapeutic diphenylcyclopropenone sensitization with weekly scalp DPC. This clonotype showed up many times. Antigen specificity is unknown. The chain uses TRBV18 and TRBJ1-1, with D hard to call. This sample comprised whole blood, obtained in connection with sensitization to the hapten diphenylcyclopropenone (DPC). The sequence was collected from a woman between 50 and 59 years old with alopecia areata. Some clones in this sample may be carry-over from other donors' samples. CDR3 protein: CASSPQEQRSTEAFF. The CDR3 DNA follows: TGTGCCAGCTCACCACAAGAGCAGCGGAGCACTGAAGCTTTCTTT.